This TCR beta chain was documented in a study of graft-versus-host responses after intestinal transplantation. Study information: Each recipient received a multivisceral, liver-intestinal, or isolated intestinal graft.

V lost 3 bases and J lost 4, with 7 bases in between. The CDR3 is 13 residues long. From germline, CDR1 is SGHTA and CDR2 FQGTGA. Sequenced by immunoSEQ multiplex PCR; TCRdb stores in-frame clones only, minus some. Of approximately 58,000 clones detected, over 85% appear once; the ten largest clones hold roughly 1.7%. On this clone: As yet, its antigen is unknown.

Whole-study findings and limits: Early declines in HvG clones that occurred post-transplant were associated with peak circulating GvH clone levels.

The chain combines TRBV7-3 with TRBJ1-5; weak D call: TRBD1 (6 bases). Source: PBMCs, taken 26 days after transplant. The receptor comes from a human patient who received an intestinal transplant, so some T cells may come from the graft donor. CDR3 DNA sequence: TGTGCCAGCAGCTTGGGGGCAAATCAGCCCCAGCATTTT. This gives the protein CASSLGANQPQHF.